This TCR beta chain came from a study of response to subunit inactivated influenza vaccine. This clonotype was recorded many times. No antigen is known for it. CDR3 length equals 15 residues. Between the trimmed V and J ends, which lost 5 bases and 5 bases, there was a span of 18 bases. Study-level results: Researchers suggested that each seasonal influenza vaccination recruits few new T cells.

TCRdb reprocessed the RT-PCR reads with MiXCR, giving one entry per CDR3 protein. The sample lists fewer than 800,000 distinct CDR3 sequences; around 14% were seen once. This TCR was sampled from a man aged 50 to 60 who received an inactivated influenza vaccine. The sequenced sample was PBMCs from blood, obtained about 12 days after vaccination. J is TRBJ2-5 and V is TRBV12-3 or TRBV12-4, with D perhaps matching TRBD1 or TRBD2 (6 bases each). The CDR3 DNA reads TGTGCCAGCAGTCCTCCGGGACACCGGGGGGAGACCCAGTACTTC. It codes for CASSPPGHRGETQYF.